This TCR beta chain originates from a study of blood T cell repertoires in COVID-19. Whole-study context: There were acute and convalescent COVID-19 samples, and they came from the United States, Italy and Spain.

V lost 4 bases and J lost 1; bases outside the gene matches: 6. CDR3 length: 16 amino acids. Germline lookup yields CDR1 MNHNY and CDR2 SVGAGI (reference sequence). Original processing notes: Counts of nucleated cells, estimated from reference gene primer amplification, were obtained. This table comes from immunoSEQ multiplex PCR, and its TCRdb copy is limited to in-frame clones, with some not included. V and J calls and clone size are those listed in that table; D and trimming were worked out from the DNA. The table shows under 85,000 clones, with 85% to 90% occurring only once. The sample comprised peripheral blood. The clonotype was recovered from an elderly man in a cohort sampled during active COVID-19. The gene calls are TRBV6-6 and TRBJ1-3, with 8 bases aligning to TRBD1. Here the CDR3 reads CASSWLGTGSGNTIYF. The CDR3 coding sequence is TGTGCCAGCAGTTGGTTAGGGACAGGATCTGGAAACACCATATATTTT.